The sequence of this T cell receptor (beta chain) was determined in a study of OX40 agonist ivuxolimab in advanced cancers. As for the study in general: Patients' therapy was ivuxolimab, an antibody that acts as an agonist of OX40 (CD134). Partial responses were observed in three patients, of whom one had hepatocellular carcinoma and two had cutaneous melanoma. The study's findings and limits: Several nonresponders also turned out to have low normalized T-cell clonal expansion.

Assay used: immunoSEQ multiplex PCR; TCRdb lists only in-frame clones, some missing. The sample holds several thousand clones, around 78% seen once. On this clone: Its specificity is not known.

V shed 5 bases and J 8 bases; nucleotides not matched to a gene: 4. Germline V gives CDR1 DFQATT, CDR2 SNEGSKA (reference sequence). CDR3 length: 11 residues. The chain carries TRBV20-1 and TRBJ1-2; 8 nucleotides agree with TRBD1. This receptor was obtained from an adult with an advanced solid tumor such as melanoma, head and neck, liver or kidney cancer. The sample here was CD4+ or CD8+ T cells sorted from blood, taken in a trial of the OX40 agonist ivuxolimab. The CDR3 protein is CSALTGEGYTF. CDR3 nucleotide sequence: TGCAGTGCTTTGACAGGGGAAGGCTACACCTTC.